Sequencing of this T cell receptor beta chain was carried out in a study of shared clonotypes between healthy human individuals. Study-wide points: Limitation of the genetic and exposure-history diversity represented came from the few donors.

Assay execution proceeded at the deep level. Each cell subset's genomic DNA was divided evenly among several immunoSEQ plates. Clones were sequenced by immunoSEQ multiplex PCR, and TCRdb holds only the in-frame ones, with some missing. The sample includes about 2 million clones, around 96% of them seen just once. To note about this clone: What it binds is not known.

The naive CD8 subset, CD45RO-negative cells positively selected for CCR7, excluded terminally differentiated effector memory CD45RA+ cells. Trimming left V 5 bases short and J 0 bases short, with 17 bases between. The CDR3 runs 16 residues. Germline V gene sequence: CDR1 LNHDA, CDR2 SQIVND (reference sequence). The receptor was derived from a man aged 18 to 29 in good health. The rearrangement joins TRBV19 to TRBJ2-7; weak D call: TRBD2 (6 bases). Input material: naive CD8+ T cells sorted from blood. The CDR3 bases are TGTGCCAGTAGTTTAGGACGTCGGGGGAGCTCCTACGAGCAGTACTTC. Its protein is CASSLGRRGSSYEQYF.